This T cell receptor (beta chain) was retrieved from a study of cytomegalovirus exposure and HLA in healthy donors. Whole-study results and caveats: Subsequent analysis of the roughly 120 validation repertoires found a tendency for first-cohort TCR clusters to co-occur.

The table came from immunoSEQ multiplex PCR; TCRdb's copy has only in-frame clones and leaves some out. The repertoire holds over 100,000 clones, 88% seen once, with approximately 2.3% in the top ten. This CDR3 comprises 13 residues. V lost 5 bases to trimming and J lost 4 bases; unmatched junction nucleotides: 4. Per the germline V gene, CDR1 is MNHEY and CDR2 is SVGAGI. On this clone: The antigen remains undetermined.

The chain links TRBV6-5 to TRBJ1-2, with TRBD1 matching over 7 bases. The receptor was isolated from a woman under 30 in good health and CMV-seronegative. Sequencing input: PBMCs. As DNA, the CDR3 is TGTGCCAGCAGTGACAGGGTACTCTATGGCTACACCTTC. Protein product: CASSDRVLYGYTF.